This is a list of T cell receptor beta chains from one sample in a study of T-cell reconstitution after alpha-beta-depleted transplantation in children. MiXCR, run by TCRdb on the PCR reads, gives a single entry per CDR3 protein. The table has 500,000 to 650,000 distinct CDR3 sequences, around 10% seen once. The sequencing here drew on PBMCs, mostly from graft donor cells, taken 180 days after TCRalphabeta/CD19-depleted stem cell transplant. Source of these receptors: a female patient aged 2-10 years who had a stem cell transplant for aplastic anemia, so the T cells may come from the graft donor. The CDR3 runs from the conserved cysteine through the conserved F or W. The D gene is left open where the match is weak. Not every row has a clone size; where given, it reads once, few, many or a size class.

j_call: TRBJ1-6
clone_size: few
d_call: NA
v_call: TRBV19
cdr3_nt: TGTGCCAGTAGCACGGGGGACCCTTCACCCCTCCACTTT
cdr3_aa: CASSTGDPSPLHF

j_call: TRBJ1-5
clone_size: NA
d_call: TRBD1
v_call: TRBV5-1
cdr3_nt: TGCGCCAGCAGCCCAGGGGGCCGGGACCTATATAGCAATCAGCCCCAGCATTTT
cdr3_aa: CASSPGGRDLYSNQPQHF

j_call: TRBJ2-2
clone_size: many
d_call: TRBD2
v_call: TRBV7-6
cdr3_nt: TGTGCCAGCAGCTTACAAGGACTAGGGACCGGGGAGCTGTTTTTT
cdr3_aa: CASSLQGLGTGELFF

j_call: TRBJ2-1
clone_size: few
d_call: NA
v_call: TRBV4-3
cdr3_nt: TGCGCCAGCAGCCAAGAAGAGGATGGGGAGACACGGACCTACAATGAGCAGTTCTTC
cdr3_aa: CASSQEEDGETRTYNEQFF

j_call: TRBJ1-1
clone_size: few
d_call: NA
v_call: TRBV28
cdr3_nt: TGTGCCAGCAGTTTTTTCCAACAGATGGGGGTCGGAGCTTTCTTT
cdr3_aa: CASSFFQQMGVGAFF

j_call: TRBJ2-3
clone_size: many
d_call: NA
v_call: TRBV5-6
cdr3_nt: TGTGCCAGCAGCAAAAGGACAGTCGTCTTCACAGATACGCAGTATTTT
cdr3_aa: CASSKRTVVFTDTQYF

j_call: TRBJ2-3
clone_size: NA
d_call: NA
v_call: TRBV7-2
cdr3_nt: TGTGCCAGCGTCCGACAAGCAGATACGCAGTATTTT
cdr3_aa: CASVRQADTQYF

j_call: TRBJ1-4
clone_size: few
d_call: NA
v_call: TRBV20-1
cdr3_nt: TGCAGTGCTACTAGCGGGACCGGTGAAAAACTGTTTTTT
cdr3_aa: CSATSGTGEKLFF

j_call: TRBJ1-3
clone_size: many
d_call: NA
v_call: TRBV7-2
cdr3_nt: TGTGCCAGCAGCTTATGGAGAAACACCATATATTTT
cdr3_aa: CASSLWRNTIYF

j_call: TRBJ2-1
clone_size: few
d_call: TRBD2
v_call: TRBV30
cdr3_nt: TGTGCCTGGAGTGTACCGGGACTAGCAGGCAATGAGCAGTTCTTC
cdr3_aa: CAWSVPGLAGNEQFF

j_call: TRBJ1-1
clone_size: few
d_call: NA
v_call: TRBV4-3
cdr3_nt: TGCGCCAGCAGCCAAGCTGACCGGGGGGCTGAAGCTTTCTTT
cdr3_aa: CASSQADRGAEAFF

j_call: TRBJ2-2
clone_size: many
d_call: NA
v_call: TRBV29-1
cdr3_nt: TGCAGCGTCGCGGGACAGTTGAACACCGGGGAGCTGTTTTTT
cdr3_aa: CSVAGQLNTGELFF

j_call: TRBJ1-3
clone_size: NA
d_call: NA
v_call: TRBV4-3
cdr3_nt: TGCGCCAGCAGCCAAGCACTACAGGGTTCCATCTCTGGAAACACCATATATTTT
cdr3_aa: CASSQALQGSISGNTIYF

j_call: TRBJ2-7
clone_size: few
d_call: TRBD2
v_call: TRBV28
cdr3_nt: TGTGCCAGCAGTCTCGCTAGCGGGAGGTACCTATCCTACGAGCAGTACTTC
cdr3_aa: CASSLASGRYLSYEQYF